The 9 T cell receptor beta chains below come from one sample, sequenced in a study of blood T cell repertoires in COVID-19. Sequencing used immunoSEQ multiplex PCR; TCRdb keeps in-frame clones, though not all of them. The profile shows 200,000 to 300,000 clones, around 92% of them singletons. The sequenced sample was peripheral blood. The receptors originated from a person aged 18 to 30 with COVID-19, enrolled during active disease.

The V call is TRBV30, the J call TRBJ1-1; D gene unclear. The CDR3 sequence is 13 residues long. Trimming cost V 4 bases and J 4 bases, with 13 bases left between them. Germline loops: CDR1 GTSNPN, CDR2 SVGIG (reference sequence). The CDR3 reads CAWNPGSRTEAFF. CDR3 in DNA: TGTGCCTGGAATCCCGGGAGTCGCACTGAAGCTTTCTTT.

This chain connects TRBV19 to TRBJ2-2; 7 bases line up with TRBD2. V gave up 5 bases and J gave up 6 bases; unmatched junction bases: 9. CDR3 size: 15 residues. Germline CDR1 LNHDA, CDR2 SQIVND (reference sequence). This CDR3 is CASSPGTTGAGELFF. In DNA form, the CDR3 reads TGTGCCAGTAGTCCCGGGACTACGGGCGCCGGGGAGCTGTTTTTT.

The rearrangement joins TRBV18 to TRBJ2-4, with D possibly matching TRBD2 (5 bases). The CDR3 is 15 amino acids. Germline assignment: CDR1 KGHSH and CDR2 LQKENI. Trimming took off 3 bases at V and 2 bases at J, with 11 bases between the two ends. The CDR3 DNA reads as TGTGCCAGCTCACCTCCAGCGGTCCCCAAAAACATTCAGTACTTC. This gives the protein CASSPPAVPKNIQYF.

The chain couples TRBV25-1 to TRBJ2-3; 8 nucleotides align to TRBD2. The CDR3 covers 15 residues. Germline-derived CDR1 and CDR2 are MGHDK and SYGVNS. V was pared by 3 bases and J by 0 bases, with 2 bases of the junction left unmatched. The CDR3 nucleotides are TGTGCCAGCAGTGAGACGGGAGGGAGCACAGATACGCAGTATTTT. This encodes CASSETGGSTDTQYF. The full variable domain, in which reference TRBV25-1 and TRBJ2-3 provide the parts outside the CDR3, is EADIYQTPRYLVIGTGKKITLECSQTMGHDKMYWYQQDPGMELHLIHYSYGVNSTEKGDLSSESTVSRIRTEHFPLTLESARPSHTSQYLCASSETGGSTDTQYFGPGTRLTVL.

This chain joins TRBV27 and TRBJ1-5; D may be TRBD1 (5 bases). Germline CDR1 is MNHEY and CDR2 is SMNVEV (reference sequence). The CDR3 has 13 residues. V was shortened by 4 bases and J by 7 bases, with 11 bases between the two germline ends. The CDR3 DNA reads as TGTGCCAGCAGTTACGGGGGACGGCAGCCCCAGCATTTT. It yields the protein CASSYGGRQPQHF.

This clone turned up a few times. The chain carries TRBV28 and TRBJ1-5, with D perhaps matching TRBD1 (5 bases). The CDR3 has 18 amino acids. The V gene lost 7 bases and the J gene lost 0 bases, with 22 bases spanning the gap. CDR1 and CDR2 (germline): MDHEN, SYDVKM. The CDR3 loop is CASTKPRQSLNSNQPQHF. The CDR3 DNA reads TGTGCCAGCACCAAACCGAGACAGAGCCTGAATAGCAATCAGCCCCAGCATTTT.

The chain links TRBV3-1 (or the pseudogene TRBV3-2) to TRBJ2-2, with D maybe TRBD1 (5 bases). The CDR3 is made up of 12 amino acids. The V gene's germline CDR1 is LGHDT and CDR2 YNNKEL (reference sequence). Trimming took off 2 bases at V and 9 bases at J, with 7 bases between the two ends. For the CDR3, the DNA is TGTGCCAGCAGCCAACAGGGCAGGGAGCTGTTTTTT. Its protein is CASSQQGRELFF.

V usage is TRBV28 and J usage is TRBJ1-1; the match to TRBD1 covers 10 bases. Germline values: CDR1 MDHEN, CDR2 SYDVKM. Germline trimming cut 5 bases from V and 4 bases from J; bases unmatched to any gene: 7. The CDR3 is made up of 15 amino acids. DNA for the CDR3: TGTGCCAGCAGTACACCGGGACAGGGGCTCACTGAAGCTTTCTTT. Protein product: CASSTPGQGLTEAFF.

This chain joins TRBV5-4 and TRBJ1-4, with TRBD1 identical over 9 bases. V lost 4 bases and J lost 5; bases outside the gene matches: 6. Looked up from germline, CDR1 is SGHNT and CDR2 is YYREEE (reference sequence). This CDR3 region has 15 residues. The CDR3 here is CASSQYGQGNEKLFF. CDR3 coding DNA: TGTGCCAGCAGCCAGTATGGACAGGGGAATGAAAAACTGTTTTTT.